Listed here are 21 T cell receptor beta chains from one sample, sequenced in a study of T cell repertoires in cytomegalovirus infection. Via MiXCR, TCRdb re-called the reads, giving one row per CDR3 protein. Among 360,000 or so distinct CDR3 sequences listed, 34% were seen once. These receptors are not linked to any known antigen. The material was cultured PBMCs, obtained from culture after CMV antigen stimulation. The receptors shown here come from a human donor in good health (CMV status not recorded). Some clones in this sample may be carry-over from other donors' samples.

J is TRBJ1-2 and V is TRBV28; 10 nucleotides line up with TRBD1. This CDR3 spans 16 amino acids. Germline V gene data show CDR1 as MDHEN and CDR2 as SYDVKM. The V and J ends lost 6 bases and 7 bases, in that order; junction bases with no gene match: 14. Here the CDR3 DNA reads TGTGCCAGCAGACCGCAGGGACAGGGGAGGATAAGTGGCTACACCTTC. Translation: CASRPQGQGRISGYTF.

The CDR3 DNA reads TGTGCCAGCAGCTTGGCGGACCCCGAGGGTACGCAGTATTTT. Translated, it gives CASSLADPEGTQYF. This chain links TRBV5-4 with TRBJ2-3; D is possibly TRBD2 (5 bases). CDR3 length equals 14 residues. V was pared by 0 bases and J by 8 bases, with 13 bases between. Per the germline V gene, CDR1 is SGHNT and CDR2 is YYREEE (reference sequence).

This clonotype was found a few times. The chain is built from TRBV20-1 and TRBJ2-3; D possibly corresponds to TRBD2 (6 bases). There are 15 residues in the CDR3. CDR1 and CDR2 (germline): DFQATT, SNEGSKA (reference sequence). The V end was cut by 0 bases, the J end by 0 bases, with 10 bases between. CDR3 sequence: CSARDEGTSTDTQYF. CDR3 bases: TGCAGTGCTAGAGATGAAGGGACTAGCACAGATACGCAGTATTTT.

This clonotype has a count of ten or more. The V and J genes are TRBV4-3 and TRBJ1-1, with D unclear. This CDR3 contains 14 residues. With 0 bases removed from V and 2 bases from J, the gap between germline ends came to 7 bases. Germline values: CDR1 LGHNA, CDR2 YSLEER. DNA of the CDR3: TGCGCCAGCAGCCAAGATACAGTTAACACTGAAGCTTTCTTT. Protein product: CASSQDTVNTEAFF.

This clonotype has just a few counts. CDR3 nucleotides: TGTGCCATCAGTGAAGCAAGAAACCCGTTGAGCTCCTATAATTCACCCCTCCACTTT. It yields the protein CAISEARNPLSSYNSPLHF. The chain is built from TRBV10-3 and TRBJ1-6; no firm D call. CDR1 and CDR2 from the germline V gene are ENHRY and SYGVKD. Trimming removed 3 bases at V and 0 bases at J, with 18 bases between. This CDR3 has 19 amino acids.

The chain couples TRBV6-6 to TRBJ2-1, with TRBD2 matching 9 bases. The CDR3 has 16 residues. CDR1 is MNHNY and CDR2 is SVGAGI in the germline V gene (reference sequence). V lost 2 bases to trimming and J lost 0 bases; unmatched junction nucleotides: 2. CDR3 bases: TGTGCCAGCAGTTACCATAGCGGGAGCTCCTACAATGAGCAGTTCTTC. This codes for CASSYHSGSSYNEQFF.

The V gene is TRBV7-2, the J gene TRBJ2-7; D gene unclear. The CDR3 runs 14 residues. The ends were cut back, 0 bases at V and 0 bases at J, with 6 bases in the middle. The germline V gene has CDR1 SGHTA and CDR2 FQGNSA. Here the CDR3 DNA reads TGTGCCAGCAGCTTAGCCATCGCCTCCTACGAGCAGTACTTC. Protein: CASSLAIASYEQYF.

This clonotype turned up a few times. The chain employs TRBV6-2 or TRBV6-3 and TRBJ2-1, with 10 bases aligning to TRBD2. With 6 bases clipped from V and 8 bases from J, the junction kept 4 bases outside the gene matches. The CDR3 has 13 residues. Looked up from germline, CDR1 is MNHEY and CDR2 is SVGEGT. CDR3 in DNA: TGTGCCAGCAGAACTAGCGGGGCCTATGAGCAGTTCTTC. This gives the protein CASRTSGAYEQFF.

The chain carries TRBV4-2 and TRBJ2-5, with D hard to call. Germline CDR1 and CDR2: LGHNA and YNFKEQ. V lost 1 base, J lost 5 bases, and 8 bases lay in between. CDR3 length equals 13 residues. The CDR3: CASSQGMSETQYF. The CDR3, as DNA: TGTGCCAGCAGCCAAGGAATGAGCGAGACCCAGTACTTC.

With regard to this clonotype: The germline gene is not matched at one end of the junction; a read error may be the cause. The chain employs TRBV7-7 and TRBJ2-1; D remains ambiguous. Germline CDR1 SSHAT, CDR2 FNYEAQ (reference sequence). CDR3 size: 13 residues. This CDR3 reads CASSLAELQEQFF. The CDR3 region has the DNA TGTGCTAGCAGCTTAGCCGAGCTTCAAGAGCAGTTCTTC.

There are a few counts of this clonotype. The CDR3 protein is CASSYDRTGTDTQYF. The CDR3 nucleotides are TGTGCCAGCAGTTACGATAGGACAGGCACAGATACGCAGTATTTT. V is TRBV6-2 or TRBV6-3 and J is TRBJ2-3; D perhaps matches TRBD1 (6 bases). Between the trimmed V and J ends, which lost 2 bases and 1 base, there was a span of 10 bases. Germline CDR1 reads MNHEY; CDR2 reads SVGEGT. The CDR3 is 15 amino acids.

The DNA of the CDR3 is TGTGCCAGCAGTTTATCTGGGCAGGATGGCTACACCTTC. The encoded protein is CASSLSGQDGYTF. The genes are TRBV27 and TRBJ1-2; no firm D call. Looked up from germline, CDR1 is MNHEY and CDR2 is SMNVEV (reference sequence). The length of the CDR3 is 13 residues. The germline V and J ends were trimmed by 0 bases and 6 bases, with 8 bases remaining between them.

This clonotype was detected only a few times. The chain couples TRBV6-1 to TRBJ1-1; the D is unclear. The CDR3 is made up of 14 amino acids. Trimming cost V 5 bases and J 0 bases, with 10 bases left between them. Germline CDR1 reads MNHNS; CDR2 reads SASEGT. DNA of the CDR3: TGTGCCAGCAGTTCCCTGGGGATGAACACTGAAGCTTTCTTT. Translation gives CASSSLGMNTEAFF.

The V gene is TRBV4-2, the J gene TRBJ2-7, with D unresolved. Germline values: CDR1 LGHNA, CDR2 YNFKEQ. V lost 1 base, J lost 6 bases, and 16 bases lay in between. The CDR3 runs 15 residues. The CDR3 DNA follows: TGTGCCAGCAGCCAAGCCTCCGGACCGATCGCCGAGCAGTACTTC. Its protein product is CASSQASGPIAEQYF.

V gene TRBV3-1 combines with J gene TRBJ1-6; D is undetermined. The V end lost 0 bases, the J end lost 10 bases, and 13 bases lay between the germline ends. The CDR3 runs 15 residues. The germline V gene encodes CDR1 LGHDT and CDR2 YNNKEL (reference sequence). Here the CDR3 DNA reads TGTGCCAGCAGCCAAGATAGGAGGGCCTGGTCACCCCTCCACTTT. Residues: CASSQDRRAWSPLHF.

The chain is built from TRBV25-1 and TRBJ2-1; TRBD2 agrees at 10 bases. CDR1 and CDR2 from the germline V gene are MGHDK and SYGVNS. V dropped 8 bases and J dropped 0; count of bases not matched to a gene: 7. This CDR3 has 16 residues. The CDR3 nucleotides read TGTGCCAGCGCAGAACTAGCGGGAAGCTCCTACAATGAGCAGTTCTTC. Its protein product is CASAELAGSSYNEQFF.

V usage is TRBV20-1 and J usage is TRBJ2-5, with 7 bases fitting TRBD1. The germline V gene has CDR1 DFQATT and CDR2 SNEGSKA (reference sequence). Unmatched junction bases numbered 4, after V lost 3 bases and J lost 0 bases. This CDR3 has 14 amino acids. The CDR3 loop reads CSARSGTDQETQYF. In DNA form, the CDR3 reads TGCAGTGCTAGGTCTGGGACAGACCAAGAGACCCAGTACTTC.

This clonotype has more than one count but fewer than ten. Here the CDR3 reads CASSLGLAASYNEQFF. The CDR3 DNA sequence: TGTGCCAGCAGCTTGGGGCTAGCGGCCTCCTACAATGAGCAGTTCTTC. This chain links TRBV5-5 with TRBJ2-1; 7 nucleotides align to TRBD2. The CDR3 covers 16 residues. The V and J ends lost 0 bases and 0 bases, in that order; junction bases with no gene match: 3. Germline assignment: CDR1 SGHKS and CDR2 YYEKEE (reference sequence).

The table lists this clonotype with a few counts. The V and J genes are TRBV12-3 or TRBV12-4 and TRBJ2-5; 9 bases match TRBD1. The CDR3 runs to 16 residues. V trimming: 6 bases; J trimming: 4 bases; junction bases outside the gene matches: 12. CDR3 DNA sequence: TGTGCCAGCAGCAAGGGACAGGGATCAGTGTTAGAGACCCAGTACTTC. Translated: CASSKGQGSVLETQYF.

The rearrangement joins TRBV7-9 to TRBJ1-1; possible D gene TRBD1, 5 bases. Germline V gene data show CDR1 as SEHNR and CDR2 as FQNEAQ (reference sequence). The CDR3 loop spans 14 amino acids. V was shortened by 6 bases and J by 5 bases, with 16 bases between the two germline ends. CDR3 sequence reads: CASRWYEGRTEAFF. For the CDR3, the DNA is TGTGCCAGCAGGTGGTATGAGGGGAGGACTGAAGCTTTCTTT.

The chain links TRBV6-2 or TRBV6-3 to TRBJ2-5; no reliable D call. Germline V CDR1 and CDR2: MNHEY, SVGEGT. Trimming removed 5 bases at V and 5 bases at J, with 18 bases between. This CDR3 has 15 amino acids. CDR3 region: CASSRARIAGETQYF. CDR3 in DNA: TGTGCCAGCAGTCGAGCTCGGATAGCCGGGGAGACCCAGTACTTC.